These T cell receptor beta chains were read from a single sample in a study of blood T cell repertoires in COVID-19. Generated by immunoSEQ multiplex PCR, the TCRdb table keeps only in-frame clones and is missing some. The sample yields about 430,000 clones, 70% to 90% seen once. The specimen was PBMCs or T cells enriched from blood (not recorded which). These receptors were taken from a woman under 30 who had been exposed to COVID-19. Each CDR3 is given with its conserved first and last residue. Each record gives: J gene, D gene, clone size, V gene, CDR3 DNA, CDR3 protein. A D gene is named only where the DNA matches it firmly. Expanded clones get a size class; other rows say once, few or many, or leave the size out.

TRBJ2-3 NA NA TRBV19 TGTGCCAGTAGTATAAAGCCCCCCCGCACAGATACGCAGTATTTT CASSIKPPRTDTQYF
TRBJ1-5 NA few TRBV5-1 TGCGCCAGCAGCTTGGGGGCCGTAAATCAGCCCCAGCATTTT CASSLGAVNQPQHF
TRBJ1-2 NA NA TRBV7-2 TGTGCCAGCAGTTACACGGAGGACTATGGCTACACCTTC CASSYTEDYGYTF
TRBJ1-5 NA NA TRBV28 TGTGCCAGCTACAGGGCGGCTCAGCCCCAGCATTTT CASYRAAQPQHF
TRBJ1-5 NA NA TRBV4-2 TGTGCCAGCAGCCAAGATGCGGCTTATAGCAATCAGCCCCAGCATTTT CASSQDAAYSNQPQHF
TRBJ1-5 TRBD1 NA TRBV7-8 TGTGCCAGCAGCTTAAGTACAAGGACAGGACGTAGCAATCAGCCCCAGCATTTT CASSLSTRTGRSNQPQHF
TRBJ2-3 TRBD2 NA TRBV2 TGTGCCAGCACTAGCGGGGTTCTGACAGATACGCAGTATTTT CASTSGVLTDTQYF
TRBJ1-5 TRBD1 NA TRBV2 TGTGCCAGCAGTGACCAGACAGGGGGTCGTCAGCCCCAGCATTTT CASSDQTGGRQPQHF
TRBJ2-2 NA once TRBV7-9 TGTGCCAGCAGCTTAGAGTACGACAGGCCAAACACCGGGGAGCTGTTTTTT CASSLEYDRPNTGELFF
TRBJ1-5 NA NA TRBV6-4 TGTGCCAGCAGTGACTCTCACAGGGAAAGGAATCAGCCCCAGCATTTT CASSDSHRERNQPQHF
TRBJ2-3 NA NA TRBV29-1 TGCAGCTGGCCCGGCACAGATACGCAGTATTTT CSWPGTDTQYF
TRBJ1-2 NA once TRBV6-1 TGTGCCAGCAGTGAACAAGGGGTAAACTATGGCTACACCTTC CASSEQGVNYGYTF
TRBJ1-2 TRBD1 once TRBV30 TGTGCCTGGAGTGGGACAGGGGGCGGCTATGGCTACACCTTC CAWSGTGGGYGYTF
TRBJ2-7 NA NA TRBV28 TGTGCCAGCAGTTCCCAGGGACTGGGCTACGAGCAGTACTTC CASSSQGLGYEQYF
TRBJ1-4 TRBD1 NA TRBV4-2 TGTGCCAGCAGCCAAGAACCCGGCGGGACAGCTAATGAAAAACTGTTTTTT CASSQEPGGTANEKLFF
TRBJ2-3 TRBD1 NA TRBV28 TGTGCCAGCAGTTTAGCAAACAGGGGCGATACGCAGTATTTT CASSLANRGDTQYF
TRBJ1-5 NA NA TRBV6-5 TGTGCCAGCCGAAGTGACAGGTTACCAAATCAGCCCCAGCATTTT CASRSDRLPNQPQHF
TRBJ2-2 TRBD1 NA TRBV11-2 TGTGCCAGCAGCCGTGGACAGGGAAACACCGGGGAGCTGTTTTTT CASSRGQGNTGELFF
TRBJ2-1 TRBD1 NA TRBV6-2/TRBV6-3 TGTGCCAGCAGTTACTCCCCCTCGGTGAGGGGGCAAATCAATGAGCAGTTCTTC CASSYSPSVRGQINEQFF
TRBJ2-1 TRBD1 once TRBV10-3 TGTGCCGCTAGGGGGCTAGCAAGTCATGAGCAGTTCTTC CAARGLASHEQFF
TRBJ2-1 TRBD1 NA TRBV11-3 TGTGCCAGCAGCCATACAGGGGCGGGTAACAATGAGCAGTTCTTC CASSHTGAGNNEQFF
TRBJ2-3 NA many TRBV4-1 TGCGCCAGCGAGGGAGAGCAGCGAGCCTCTAGCACAGATACGCAGTATTTT CASEGEQRASSTDTQYF
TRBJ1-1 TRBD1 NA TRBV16 TGTGCCAGCAGCCGCAAGTGGGGTACAGGGGCCAACACTGAAGCTTTCTTT CASSRKWGTGANTEAFF
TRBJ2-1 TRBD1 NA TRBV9 TGTGCCAGCAGCGTAGTACCAGGGGGCAATGAGCAGTTCTTC CASSVVPGGNEQFF
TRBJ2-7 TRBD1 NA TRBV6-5 TGTGCCAGCAGTCGACAGGGGGCCCCGGAGCAGTACTTC CASSRQGAPEQYF
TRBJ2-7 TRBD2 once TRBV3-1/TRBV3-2 TGTGCCAGCAGTCAGACTTCGAGCGGGAAGGGGTACGAGCAGTACTTC CASSQTSSGKGYEQYF
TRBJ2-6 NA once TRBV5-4 TGTGCCAGCGGGCACCAGACTGGGGCCAACGTCCTGACTTTC CASGHQTGANVLTF
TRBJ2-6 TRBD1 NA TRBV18 TGTGCCAGCTCACCCGCCAGGGGGTCTGGGGCCAACGTCCTGACTTTC CASSPARGSGANVLTF
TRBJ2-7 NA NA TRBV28 TGTGCCAGCAGTTTCATACAGTCCTACGAGCAGTACTTC CASSFIQSYEQYF
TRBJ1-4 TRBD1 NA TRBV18 TGTGCCAGCTCACCAGGACAGGGAATTGAAAAACTGTTTTTT CASSPGQGIEKLFF
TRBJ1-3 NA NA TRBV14 TGTGCCAGCAGCCGACAGCCGGGAAACACCATATATTTT CASSRQPGNTIYF
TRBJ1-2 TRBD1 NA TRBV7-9 TGTGCCAGCAGCTTAGCTGAGACAGGGTTGAGGGGCTACACCTTC CASSLAETGLRGYTF
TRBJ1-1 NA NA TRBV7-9 TGTGCCAGCAGCCTCCCCCGGGGCGGGGGTCTAAGAGGAGAAGCTTTCTTT CASSLPRGGGLRGEAFF
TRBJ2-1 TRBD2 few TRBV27 TGTGCCAGCAGTCACGGGACTACCAACAATGAGCAGTTCTTC CASSHGTTNNEQFF
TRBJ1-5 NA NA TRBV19 TGTGCCAGTAACCCTCAGGCCAGGGGAAGCAATCAGCCCCAGCATTTT CASNPQARGSNQPQHF
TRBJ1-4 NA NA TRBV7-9 TGTGCCAGCACCCGGATCTTGGGGGGAGGTGAAAAACTGTTTTTT CASTRILGGGEKLFF
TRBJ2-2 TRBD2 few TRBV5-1 TGCGCCAGCAGCATAACTAGCGCCGGGGAGCTGTTTTTT CASSITSAGELFF
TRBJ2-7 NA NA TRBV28 TGTGCCAGCAGTCTGCCCGGAGTTCGGGAGCAGTACTTC CASSLPGVREQYF
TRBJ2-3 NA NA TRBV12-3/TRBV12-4 TGTGCCAGCAGTTTAGCTAGCGCAGATACGCAGTATTTT CASSLASADTQYF
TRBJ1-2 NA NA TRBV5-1 TGCGCCAGCAGCTTGGATCTCCGTAACTATGGCTACACCTTC CASSLDLRNYGYTF
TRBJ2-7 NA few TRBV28 TGTGCCAGCAGTCCCGGATGGCTAAGTATAGCCTCCTACGAGCAGTACTTC CASSPGWLSIASYEQYF
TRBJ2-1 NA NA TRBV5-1 TGCGCCAGCAGCTCCCAGGGAACCTACAATGAGCAGTTCTTC CASSSQGTYNEQFF
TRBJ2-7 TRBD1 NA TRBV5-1 TGCGCCAGCAGCTGGATTGACAGGGAATACGAGCAGTACTTC CASSWIDREYEQYF
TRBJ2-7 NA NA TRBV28 TGTGCCAGCAGTCCCCTACAGGGTTACGAGCAGTACTTC CASSPLQGYEQYF
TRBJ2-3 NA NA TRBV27 TGTGCCAGCAGTCCTAGCACAGATACGCAGTATTTT CASSPSTDTQYF
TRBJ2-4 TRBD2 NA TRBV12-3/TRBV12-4 TGTGCCAGCAGTGCCGGGACTAGCGCTCAGTACTTC CASSAGTSAQYF
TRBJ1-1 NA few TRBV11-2 TGTGCCAGCAGCTTCGTCCAGGGGAACACTGAAGCTTTCTTT CASSFVQGNTEAFF
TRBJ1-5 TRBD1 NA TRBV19 TGTGCCAGTAGTAAGGGACAGGGAGGCGGTCAGCCCCAGCATTTT CASSKGQGGGQPQHF
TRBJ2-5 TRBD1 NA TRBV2 TGTGCCAGCAGGCGGGACAGGGTTGAGGAGACCCAGTACTTC CASRRDRVEETQYF
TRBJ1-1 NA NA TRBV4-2 TGTGCCAGCAGCCCCGGACGGGAGAACACTGAAGCTTTCTTT CASSPGRENTEAFF
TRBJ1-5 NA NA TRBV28 TGTGCCAGCAGGTTGGGGGACTACGGCAATCAGCCCCAGCATTTT CASRLGDYGNQPQHF
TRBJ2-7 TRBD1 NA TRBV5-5 TGTGCCAGCAGCTTGGGGTCGGGACAGGTTACCTACGAGCAGTACTTC CASSLGSGQVTYEQYF
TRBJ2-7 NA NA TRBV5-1 TGCGCCAGCAGCTTGACTATGGGTTATCAGGAGGGGAGCGAGCAGTACTTC CASSLTMGYQEGSEQYF
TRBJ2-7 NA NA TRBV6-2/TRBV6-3 TGTGCCAGCAGTTTGAGGGAGCGGGCATTCTACGAGCAGTACTTC CASSLRERAFYEQYF
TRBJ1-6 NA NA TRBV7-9 TGTGCCAGCAGCCCAGGGACTCCCTCTAGCTCCTATAATTCACCCCTCCACTTT CASSPGTPSSSYNSPLHF